This T cell receptor beta chain was identified in a study of T cell changes during pregnancy in multiple sclerosis. This CDR3 is built from 15 residues. The V gene's germline CDR1 is SGDLS and CDR2 YYNGEE. V was trimmed by 0 bases and J by 7 bases, leaving 16 bases between them. Method: immunoSEQ multiplex PCR; TCRdb's copy keeps in-frame clones and lacks some. The repertoire holds roughly 50,000 clones, with roughly 92% as singletons. This material consisted of CD4+ T cells from peripheral blood mononuclear cells, taken in the third trimester of pregnancy. The V call is TRBV9, the J call TRBJ1-2; D gene ambiguous. This clonotype originated in a female donor with multiple sclerosis, enrolled in a pregnancy study. The DNA of the CDR3 is TGTGCCAGCAGCGTAGAATATGGAGGGTTAGGTGGCTACACCTTC. This gives the protein CASSVEYGGLGGYTF.